The 31 T cell receptor beta chains below come from one sample, sequenced in a study of cytomegalovirus exposure and HLA in healthy donors. Profiled with immunoSEQ multiplex PCR; TCRdb holds only in-frame clones, not every one. The table has fewer than 120,000 clones, about nine tenths seen once. Sequencing used PBMCs. Source of these receptors: a woman aged 18-29 years in good health and CMV-seronegative.

This clone was seen at least ten times. Here the CDR3 DNA reads TGCGCCAGCAGTGAGTCAAGCGGAGACTACGAGCAGTACTTC. Protein product: CASSESSGDYEQYF. The chain recombines TRBV10-1 with TRBJ2-7, with a possible D match to TRBD2 (5 bases). V dropped 0 bases and J dropped 3 bases, with 9 bases sitting between them. The CDR3 runs to 14 residues. Germline assignment: CDR1 WNHNN and CDR2 SYGVQD (reference sequence).

The chain couples TRBV7-3 to TRBJ2-2, with D hard to call. With 4 bases removed from V and 7 bases from J, the gap between germline ends came to 7 bases. Germline-derived CDR1 and CDR2 are SGHTA and FQGTGA. The CDR3 has 12 residues. CDR3 sequence reads: CASSSRLGELFF. CDR3 DNA sequence: TGTGCCAGCAGCTCACGACTCGGGGAGCTGTTTTTT.

V gene TRBV4-3 combines with J gene TRBJ2-2; 12 nucleotides agree with TRBD2. Germline V CDR1 and CDR2: LGHNA, YSLEER. V lost 3 bases to trimming and J lost 5 bases; unmatched junction nucleotides: 4. The CDR3 totals 16 residues. This CDR3 is CASSQTSGGGTGELFF. CDR3 nucleotides: TGCGCCAGCAGCCAGACTAGCGGGGGTGGGACCGGGGAGCTGTTTTTT.

The chain combines TRBV30 with TRBJ1-2; maybe TRBD1 (6 bases). V was cut by 2 bases and J by 7 bases, with 20 bases left in between. Germline loops: CDR1 GTSNPN, CDR2 SVGIG (reference sequence). The CDR3 contains 15 residues. CDR3 coding DNA: TGTGCCTGGAGTCTTCCGGGACAACGGGTTGGTGGCTACACCTTC. Residues: CAWSLPGQRVGGYTF.

This clone was seen more than once but under ten times. This sequence joins TRBV9 and TRBJ1-1; no clear D. CDR3 length equals 13 residues. With 0 bases removed from V and 0 bases from J, the gap between germline ends came to 3 bases. Per the germline V gene, CDR1 is SGDLS and CDR2 is YYNGEE. CDR3 protein: CASSVGMNTEAFF. The CDR3 nucleotides are TGTGCCAGCAGCGTAGGTATGAACACTGAAGCTTTCTTT.

This chain uses TRBV7-9 with TRBJ1-1, with D possibly TRBD1 on 6 matching bases. Germline loops: CDR1 SEHNR, CDR2 FQNEAQ (reference sequence). The CDR3 contains 16 residues. V lost 5 bases, J lost 4 bases, and 20 bases lay in between. The CDR3 bases are TGTGCCAGCAGCCCCCCCGAGGGCAGGGGTTTCACTGAAGCTTTCTTT. Amino acids: CASSPPEGRGFTEAFF. Looking up the rest from reference TRBV7-9 and TRBJ1-1 gives the full variable domain: DTGVSQNPRHKITKRGQNVTFRCDPISEHNRLYWYRQTLGQGPEFLTYFQNEAQLEKSRLLSDRFSAERPKGSFSTLEIQRTEQGDSAMYLCASSPPEGRGFTEAFFGQGTRLTVV.

This clone was detected only once. The chain joins TRBV6-5 to TRBJ2-5, with no clear D. Germline-derived CDR1 and CDR2 are MNHEY and SVGAGI. The CDR3 spans 14 residues. Trimming left V 2 bases short and J 0 bases short, with 7 bases between. The CDR3 DNA follows: TGTGCCAGCAGTTACCGAGGATACCAAGAGACCCAGTACTTC. It translates to CASSYRGYQETQYF.

The table lists this clone with a count of one. The rearrangement links TRBV7-2 to TRBJ1-5, with 7 positions matching TRBD1. J was trimmed by 3 bases and V by 1 base; bases with no gene match: 3. CDR3 size: 15 residues. CDR1 and CDR2 from the germline V gene are SGHTA and FQGNSA. CDR3 protein: CASSLGQGDNQPQHF. CDR3 sequence (DNA): TGTGCCAGCAGCTTAGGGCAGGGGGACAATCAGCCCCAGCATTTT.

This clone appeared a single time. The genes are TRBV5-1 and TRBJ2-7; D possibly corresponds to TRBD2 (7 bases). Germline lookup yields CDR1 SGHRS and CDR2 YFSETQ. The germline V and J ends were trimmed by 0 bases and 3 bases, with 13 bases remaining between them. The CDR3 has 15 amino acids. CDR3 residues: CASSLVRGGVYEQYF. In DNA form, the CDR3 reads TGCGCCAGCAGCTTGGTAAGGGGGGGAGTCTACGAGCAGTACTTC.

V usage is TRBV5-4 and J usage is TRBJ2-5, with 8 bases matching TRBD1. The CDR3 is made up of 14 amino acids. Germline V gene sequence: CDR1 SGHNT, CDR2 YYREEE (reference sequence). The J segment lost 5 bases and the V segment lost 3 bases, leaving 6 bases of the junction unmatched. CDR3 sequence reads: CASSSADRDETQYF. The CDR3 DNA sequence: TGTGCCAGCAGCTCCGCGGACAGGGACGAGACCCAGTACTTC.

The V call is TRBV19, the J call TRBJ2-5; 7 nucleotides align to TRBD1. The CDR3 totals 16 residues. The germline CDR1 and CDR2 sequences are LNHDA and SQIVND (reference sequence). Unmatched junction bases numbered 11, after V lost 6 bases and J lost 1 base. For the CDR3, the DNA is TGTGCCAGTAGCCGGCGGACAGGTCTGGTCCAAGAGACCCAGTACTTC. This encodes CASSRRTGLVQETQYF.

The J gene is TRBJ2-7, the V gene TRBV5-1, with TRBD1 matching over 9 bases. Germline CDR1 reads SGHRS; CDR2 reads YFSETQ. This CDR3 is 13 amino acids long. V shed 0 bases and J 7 bases; nucleotides not matched to a gene: 2. Here the CDR3 DNA reads TGCGCCAGCAGCTTGGACAGGGGGCGAGAGCAGTACTTC. Its translation is CASSLDRGREQYF.

This clone was detected a few times. Other DNA variants within this sample encode the same CDR3. V is TRBV28 and J is TRBJ2-7, with D maybe TRBD1 (6 bases). The V gene lost 2 bases and the J gene lost 3 bases, with 8 bases spanning the gap. This CDR3 is built from 13 residues. Germline-derived CDR1 and CDR2 are MDHEN and SYDVKM. CDR3 residues: CASSLRGGYEQYF. Written as DNA, the CDR3 is TGTGCCAGCAGTTTACGAGGGGGCTACGAGCAGTACTTC.

The chain employs TRBV4-1 and TRBJ1-4, with no clear D. V was clipped by 4 bases and J by 8 bases, with 8 bases between them. CDR3 length equals 12 residues. Looked up from germline, CDR1 is MGHRA and CDR2 is YSYEKL. The DNA of the CDR3 is TGCGCCAGCAGCCCCAACGGGGAAAAACTGTTTTTT. Protein sequence: CASSPNGEKLFF.

The rearrangement uses TRBV19 and TRBJ2-1, with 11 bases aligning to TRBD1. The J segment lost 4 bases and the V segment lost 1 base, leaving 0 bases of the junction unmatched. This CDR3 is 15 amino acids long. Germline V gives CDR1 LNHDA, CDR2 SQIVND (reference sequence). The CDR3 coding sequence is TGTGCCAGTAGTATAGGGGACAGGGGGTACAATGAGCAGTTCTTC. This gives the protein CASSIGDRGYNEQFF.

The chain couples TRBV30 to TRBJ2-4, with D possibly matching TRBD1 (5 bases). The CDR3 spans 14 residues. Deletions cut 5 bases from V and 1 base from J, with 12 bases between. CDR1 is GTSNPN and CDR2 is SVGIG in the germline V gene (reference sequence). CDR3 coding DNA: TGTGCCTGGGGGGAAGGGGTCGCCAAAAACATTCAGTACTTC. Its protein product is CAWGEGVAKNIQYF. Based on the CDR3 plus reference TRBV30 and TRBJ2-4, the full variable domain is SQTIHQWPATLVQPVGSPLSLECTVEGTSNPNLYWYRQAAGRGLQLLFYSVGIGQISSEVPQNLSASRPQDRQFILSSKKLLLSDSGFYLCAWGEGVAKNIQYFGAGTRLSVL.

DNA of the CDR3: TGTGCCAGCAGCCAAGATGGAAGCTGGGGCGGGAGGGTTAGCGAGCAGTACTTC. As protein: CASSQDGSWGGRVSEQYF. The chain uses TRBV4-2 and TRBJ2-7; the match to TRBD2 covers 9 bases. The germline CDR1 and CDR2 sequences are LGHNA and YNFKEQ. The CDR3 extends over 18 amino acids. The ends lost 0 bases at V and 6 bases at J; junction bases unmatched: 15.

This chain connects TRBV4-1 to TRBJ1-6, with TRBD1 identical over 7 bases. The CDR3 consists of 14 residues. Germline loops: CDR1 MGHRA, CDR2 YSYEKL. V lost 3 bases to trimming and J lost 6 bases; unmatched junction nucleotides: 2. The CDR3 sequence: CASSQTGSNSPLHF. The DNA for the CDR3 is TGCGCCAGCAGCCAGACAGGGAGTAATTCACCCCTCCACTTT.

This chain connects TRBV7-9 to TRBJ1-1; TRBD1 aligns across 10 bases. Germline CDR1 reads SEHNR; CDR2 reads FQNEAQ (reference sequence). Trimming cost V 5 bases and J 1 base; bases outside gene matches: 7. The CDR3 runs to 16 residues. This CDR3 reads CASSPRTGGPNTEAFF. The CDR3 nucleotides read TGTGCCAGCAGCCCTCGGACAGGGGGTCCGAACACTGAAGCTTTCTTT.

The rearrangement joins TRBV5-1 to TRBJ1-3; no clear D. This CDR3 has 16 amino acids. Germline values: CDR1 SGHRS, CDR2 YFSETQ. Trimming shortened V by 4 bases and J by 2 bases, and 16 bases separated the two germline ends. CDR3 DNA: TGCGCCAGCAGCCCGTCACGGGGAGGGACTGGAAACACCATATATTTT. Translation: CASSPSRGGTGNTIYF.

CDR3: CASSRSGYNEQFF. DNA for the CDR3: TGTGCCAGCAGTCGCAGCGGATACAATGAGCAGTTCTTC. J is TRBJ2-1 and V is TRBV7-9; the D gene is possibly TRBD2 (5 bases). Germline loops: CDR1 SEHNR, CDR2 FQNEAQ (reference sequence). The CDR3 runs 13 residues. V gave up 6 bases and J gave up 4 bases, with 10 bases separating them.

This chain connects TRBV27 to TRBJ2-3; 7 nucleotides agree with TRBD2. Trimming cost V 11 bases and J 3 bases; bases outside gene matches: 5. CDR1 is MNHEY and CDR2 is SMNVEV in the germline V gene (reference sequence). This CDR3 is built from 12 residues. In DNA, the CDR3 is TGTGCCTCGCGGCGGGGGACAGATACGCAGTATTTT. Translating it yields CASRRGTDTQYF.

This clone was observed once. This chain connects TRBV9 to TRBJ1-1, with 11 bases matching TRBD1. The CDR3 runs to 16 residues. Germline CDR1 and CDR2: SGDLS and YYNGEE. Unmatched junction bases numbered 6, after V lost 1 base and J lost 4 bases. The CDR3 DNA reads as TGTGCCAGCAGCGTATCGGACAGGGGGCCGACCACTGAAGCTTTCTTT. This sequence encodes CASSVSDRGPTTEAFF.

The chain employs TRBV5-1 and TRBJ1-5, with 9 bases aligning to TRBD1. The CDR3 runs to 14 residues. CDR1 is SGHRS and CDR2 is YFSETQ in the germline V gene. J was trimmed by 5 bases and V by 4 bases; bases with no gene match: 4. The CDR3 spells CASSPRQGDQPQHF. CDR3 DNA: TGCGCCAGCAGCCCTCGACAGGGGGATCAGCCCCAGCATTTT.

The chain employs TRBV6-1 and TRBJ2-7; TRBD1 is a possible D gene (5 bases). V was pared by 5 bases and J by 3 bases, with 14 bases between. The CDR3 is 14 residues long. Per germline, CDR1 MNHNS and CDR2 SASEGT. The CDR3 DNA reads TGTGCCAGCAGTTCTGCAGGGCTGAACTACGAGCAGTACTTC. Its translation: CASSSAGLNYEQYF.

The DNA of the CDR3 is TGTGCCAGCAGCCCGAGGGACAGCTCCTACGAGCAGTACTTC. As protein: CASSPRDSSYEQYF. This chain links TRBV9 with TRBJ2-7, with TRBD1 matching over 7 bases. J gave up 0 bases and V 4 bases, and 4 bases lay outside the gene matches. The germline V gene encodes CDR1 SGDLS and CDR2 YYNGEE. The CDR3 has 14 amino acids.

The DNA for the CDR3 is TGTGCCAGCAGCGTTGACAGGAACACTGAAGCTTTCTTT. Translated, it gives CASSVDRNTEAFF. The J gene is TRBJ1-1, the V gene TRBV5-4; maybe TRBD1 (5 bases). CDR1 is SGHNT, CDR2 YYREEE, per germline (reference sequence). Trimming stripped 4 bases from V and 1 base from J, with 8 bases between. The CDR3 contains 13 residues.

At least ten counts were recorded for this clone. V usage is TRBV28 and J usage is TRBJ2-2, with a tentative D call TRBD1 (6 bases). The CDR3 is 16 residues long. The V gene's germline CDR1 is MDHEN and CDR2 SYDVKM. The V end was cut by 6 bases, the J end by 3 bases, with 17 bases between. CDR3 DNA: TGTGCCAGCAGGCCGCCGGGTGGGGGCGACACCGGGGAGCTGTTTTTT. Its translation: CASRPPGGGDTGELFF.

The chain recombines TRBV6-6 with TRBJ2-7; TRBD2 is a possible D gene (6 bases). The CDR3 runs 13 residues. The V gene's germline CDR1 is MNHNY and CDR2 SVGAGI (reference sequence). Trimming shortened V by 6 bases and J by 3 bases, and 12 bases separated the two germline ends. The CDR3 DNA sequence: TGTGCCAGCAGGCGGGACCCCTACTACGAGCAGTACTTC. It codes for CASRRDPYYEQYF.

The rearrangement uses TRBV2 and TRBJ2-5; D gene uncertain. The CDR3 length is 12 residues. Per germline, CDR1 SNHLY and CDR2 FYNNEI. The germline V and J ends were trimmed by 3 bases and 2 bases, with 4 bases remaining between them. CDR3 region: CASSDRQETQYF. The DNA for the CDR3 is TGTGCCAGCAGTGACAGGCAAGAGACCCAGTACTTC.

The chain has TRBV7-9 and TRBJ2-2; D perhaps matches TRBD1 (7 bases). Trimming removed 5 bases from V and 6 bases from J, with 13 bases in between. This CDR3 region has 14 residues. Germline CDR1 reads SEHNR; CDR2 reads FQNEAQ (reference sequence). The CDR3, as DNA: TGTGCCAGCAGCCCTACAGGGGAGGCCGGGGAGCTGTTTTTT. Protein sequence: CASSPTGEAGELFF.